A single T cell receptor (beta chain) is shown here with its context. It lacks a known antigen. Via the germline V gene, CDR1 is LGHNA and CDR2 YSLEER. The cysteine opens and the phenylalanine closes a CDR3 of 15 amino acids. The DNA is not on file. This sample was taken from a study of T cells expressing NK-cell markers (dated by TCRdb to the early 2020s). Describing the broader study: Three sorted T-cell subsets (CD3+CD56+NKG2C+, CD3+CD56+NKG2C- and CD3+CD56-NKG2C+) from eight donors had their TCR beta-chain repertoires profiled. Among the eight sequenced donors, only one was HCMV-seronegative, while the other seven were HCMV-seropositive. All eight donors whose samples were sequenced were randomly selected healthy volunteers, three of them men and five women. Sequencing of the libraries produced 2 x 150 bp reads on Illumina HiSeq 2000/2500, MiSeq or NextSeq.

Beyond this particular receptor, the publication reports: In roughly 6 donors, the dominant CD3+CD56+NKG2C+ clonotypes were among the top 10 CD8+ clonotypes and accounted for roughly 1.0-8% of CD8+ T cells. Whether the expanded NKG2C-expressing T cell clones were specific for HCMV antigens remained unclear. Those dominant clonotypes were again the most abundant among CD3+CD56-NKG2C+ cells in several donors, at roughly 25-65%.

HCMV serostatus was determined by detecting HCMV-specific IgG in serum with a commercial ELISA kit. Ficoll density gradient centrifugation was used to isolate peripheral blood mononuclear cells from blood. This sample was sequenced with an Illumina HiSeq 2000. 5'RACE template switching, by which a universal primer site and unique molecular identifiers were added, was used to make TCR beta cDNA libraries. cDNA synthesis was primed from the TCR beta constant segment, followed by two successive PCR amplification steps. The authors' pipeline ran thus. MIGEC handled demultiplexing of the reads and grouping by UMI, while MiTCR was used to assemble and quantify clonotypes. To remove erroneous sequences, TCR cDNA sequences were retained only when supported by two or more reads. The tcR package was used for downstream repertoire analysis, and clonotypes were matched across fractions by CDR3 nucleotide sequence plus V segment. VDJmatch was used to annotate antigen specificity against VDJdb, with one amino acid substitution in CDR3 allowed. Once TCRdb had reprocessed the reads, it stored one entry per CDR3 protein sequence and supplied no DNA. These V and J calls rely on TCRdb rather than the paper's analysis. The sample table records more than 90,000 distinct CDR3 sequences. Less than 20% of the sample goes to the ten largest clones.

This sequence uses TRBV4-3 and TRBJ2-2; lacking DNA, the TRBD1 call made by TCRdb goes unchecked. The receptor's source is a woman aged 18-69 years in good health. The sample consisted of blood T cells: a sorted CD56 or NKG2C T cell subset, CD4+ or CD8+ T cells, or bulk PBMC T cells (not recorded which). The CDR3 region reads CASSPQGPPTGELFF.